This T cell receptor (beta chain) was found in a study of vaccination effects on CD4 cells after COVID-19. Antigen-specific CD4+ T cells were expanded (with viral peptide pools) by the ViraFEST assay ahead of sequencing. Scientists isolated CD4+ T cells after a roughly nine-day culture period ended. Participants completed two doses of the BNT162b2 or mRNA-1273 vaccine. This clone was detected many times. Its antigen is still unknown. Here immunoSEQ multiplex PCR was the method, and the copy in TCRdb shows in-frame clones only, minus some. In the table there are fewer than 25,000 clones, over 75% of which are singletons. The CDR3 length is 16 residues. Per the germline V gene, CDR1 is MNHNS and CDR2 is SASEGT. Deletions cut 2 bases from V and 1 base from J, with 12 bases between.

The sequenced sample was CD4+ T cells from PBMCs cultured with HCoV-NL63 spike peptides, obtained after COVID-19 vaccination. The origin of this receptor is a human donor who received a COVID-19 vaccine. The chain is built from TRBV6-1 and TRBJ1-3, with D unresolved. CDR3 sequence: CASSEHQASSGNTIYF. In DNA, the CDR3 is TGTGCCAGCAGTGAACATCAGGCCTCTTCTGGAAACACCATATATTTT.